This TCR beta chain derives from a study of blood T cell repertoires in COVID-19 (dated by TCRdb to the early 2020s). About the study as a whole: Samples covering the acute and convalescent phases of COVID-19 were provided by collaborators in the United States, Italy and Spain. Subjects who had been exposed to COVID-19, were actively infected with it, or had recovered from it provided the deeply sampled blood TCRbeta repertoires that made up the dataset. The repertoires were released in a freely available public database meant as a resource for research on the immune response to SARS-CoV-2. The sample metadata nearly always contained a de-identified subject ID, COVID-19 status, age in years and sex. The samples were drawn from the first 160 participants of the ongoing ImmuneRACE study and from 1,254 subjects provided by 6 global collaborators. Where available, HLA class I and class II types were taken from metadata supplied by the sample provider and were not determined by assay-based typing. The material from the prospective study consisted of cDNA or gDNA derived from T cells, B-cell-depleted T cells, or PBMCs. Overall study outcomes, separate from this receptor: How much clinical and demographic metadata was included differed by source and by participant, and the metadata was provided uncurated.

This clone was recorded a few times. There is no known antigen for this receptor. No per-base quality is available; no much larger clone lies one base away. V sheds 7 bases and J sheds 5 bases, leaving 17 bases between their ends. Counted from cysteine to phenylalanine, this CDR3 has 14 amino acids. Only the CDR3 DNA is retained, 42 bases long and in frame from the first base. From the germline V gene, CDR1 is ENHRY and CDR2 is SYGVKD. Collaborating institutions collected whole blood in K2EDTA tubes following their own protocols. For TCRbeta analysis, collaborator samples were shipped as frozen whole blood, as isolated PBMCs, or as DNA extracted from either sample type. The immunoSEQ Assay, a bias-controlled multiplex PCR, was used to amplify TCRbeta CDR3 regions from genomic DNA. As for the authors' bioinformatics: Nucleated cell counts per sample were estimated from amplification of reference gene primers within the assay. To quantify the absolute abundance of each unique TCRbeta CDR3 rearrangement, sequence reads were collapsed and filtered. For each sample, productive Simpson clonality was calculated as the square root of Simpson's diversity index across productive rearrangements. Sourced from immuneACCESS, this table was stored by TCRdb with only in-frame sequences that have V and J called. A share of the clones is absent; for the studies checked, an unresolved V gene accounts for under half, and the remainder has no known explanation. That table is the source of V, J and clone size, and D and trimming were worked out from the DNA. The sample data list 200,000 or so clones, and around three quarters of these were observed just once. The ten top clones hold less than 7% of the sample.

This chain is built from TRBV10-3 and TRBJ1-1; TRBD1 is perhaps the D gene, given 6 matching bases. Sequencing was carried out using peripheral blood. This clonotype was sampled from a woman between 70 and 85 years old with acute or convalescent COVID-19. The CDR3 in this case is CAIKRQESGTEAFF. The DNA sequence follows: TGTGCCATCAAGCGACAGGAGTCAGGAACTGAAGCTTTCTTT.